This TCR beta chain comes out of a study of T cells in Graves' hyperthyroidism and ophthalmopathy. For the study at large: Staff took peripheral blood when the initial diagnosis was made, before any treatment began.

This clonotype was observed a handful of times. What it recognizes is unknown. The CDR3 covers 18 residues. Trimming took 0 bases from V and 5 from J, leaving 20 bases between them. CDR1 is KGHSH, CDR2 LQKENI, per germline. RNA transcripts were the template for amplifying TCR beta CDR3 regions. With the HTBI primer set, the TCR CDR3 went through a first round of RT-PCR. TCRdb analysed the multiplex PCR reads with MiXCR anew, one entry per CDR3 protein. The repertoire holds over 650,000 distinct CDR3 sequences, roughly 15% seen once, with 8.4% in the top ten. Whole-study findings and limits: Using 13 V-J features, a model discriminated ophthalmopathy from stable hyperthyroidism.

Newly diagnosed hyperthyroidism, duration under 2 months, in patients aged 18 to 65. The diagnoses drew upon clinical symptoms, serum thyroxine and TRAb, thyroid ultrasound and orbital computed tomography. This chain joins TRBV18 and TRBJ2-4; D tentatively reads TRBD1 or TRBD2 (5 bases each). The source of this sequence is a man aged 18 to 29 with Graves' hyperthyroidism. The specimen was blood. Here the CDR3 reads CASSPPPSRGPLENIQYF. The CDR3 DNA reads as TGTGCCAGCTCACCACCCCCGTCGAGGGGCCCATTGGAAAACATTCAGTACTTC.